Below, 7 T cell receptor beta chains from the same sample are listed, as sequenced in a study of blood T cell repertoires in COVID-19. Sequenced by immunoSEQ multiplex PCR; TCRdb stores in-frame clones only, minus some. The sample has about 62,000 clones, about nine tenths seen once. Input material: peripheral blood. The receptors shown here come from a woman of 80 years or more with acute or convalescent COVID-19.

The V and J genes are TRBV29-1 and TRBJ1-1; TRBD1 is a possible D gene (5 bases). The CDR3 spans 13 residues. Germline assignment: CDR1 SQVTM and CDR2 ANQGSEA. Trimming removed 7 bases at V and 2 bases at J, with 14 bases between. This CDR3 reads CSAAIQANTEAFF. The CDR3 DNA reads TGCAGCGCAGCAATACAGGCTAACACTGAAGCTTTCTTT.

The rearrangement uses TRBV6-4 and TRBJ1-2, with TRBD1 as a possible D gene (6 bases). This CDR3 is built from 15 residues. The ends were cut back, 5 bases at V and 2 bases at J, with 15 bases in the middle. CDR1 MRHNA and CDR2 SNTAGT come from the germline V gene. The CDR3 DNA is TGTGCCAGCAGTTGGGGGCGAGGGGCGAACTATGGCTACACCTTC. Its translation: CASSWGRGANYGYTF.

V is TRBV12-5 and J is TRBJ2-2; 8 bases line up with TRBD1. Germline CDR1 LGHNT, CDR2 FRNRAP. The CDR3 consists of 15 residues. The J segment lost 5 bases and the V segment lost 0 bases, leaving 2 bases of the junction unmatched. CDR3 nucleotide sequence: TGTGCTAGTGGTTTGGTACAGGGGGAAACCGGGGAGCTGTTTTTT. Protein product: CASGLVQGETGELFF.

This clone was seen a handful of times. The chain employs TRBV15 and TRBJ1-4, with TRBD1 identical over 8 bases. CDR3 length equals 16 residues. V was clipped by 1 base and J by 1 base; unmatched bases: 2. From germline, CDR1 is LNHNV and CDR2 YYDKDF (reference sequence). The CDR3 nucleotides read TGTGCCACCAGCAGAGTACAGGGGGTAACTAATGAAAAACTGTTTTTT. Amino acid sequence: CATSRVQGVTNEKLFF.

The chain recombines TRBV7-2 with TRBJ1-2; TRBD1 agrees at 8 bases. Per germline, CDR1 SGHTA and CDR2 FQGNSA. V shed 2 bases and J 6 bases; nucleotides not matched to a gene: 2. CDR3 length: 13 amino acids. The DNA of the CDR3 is TGTGCCAGCAGCTTACGGACAGGGAATGGCTACACCTTC. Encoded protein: CASSLRTGNGYTF.

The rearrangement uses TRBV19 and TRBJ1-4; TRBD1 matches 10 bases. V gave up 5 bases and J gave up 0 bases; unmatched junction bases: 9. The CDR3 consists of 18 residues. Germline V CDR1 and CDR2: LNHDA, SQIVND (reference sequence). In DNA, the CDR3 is TGTGCCAGTAGTGCCTCTAAAGGGACAGGGGCAACTAATGAAAAACTGTTTTTT. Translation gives CASSASKGTGATNEKLFF.

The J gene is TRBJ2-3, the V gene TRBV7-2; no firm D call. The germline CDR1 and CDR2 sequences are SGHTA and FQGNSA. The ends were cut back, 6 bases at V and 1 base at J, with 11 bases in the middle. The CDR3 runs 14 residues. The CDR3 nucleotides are TGTGCCAGCAGATCCCATCAGGGCACAGATACGCAGTATTTT. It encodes CASRSHQGTDTQYF.